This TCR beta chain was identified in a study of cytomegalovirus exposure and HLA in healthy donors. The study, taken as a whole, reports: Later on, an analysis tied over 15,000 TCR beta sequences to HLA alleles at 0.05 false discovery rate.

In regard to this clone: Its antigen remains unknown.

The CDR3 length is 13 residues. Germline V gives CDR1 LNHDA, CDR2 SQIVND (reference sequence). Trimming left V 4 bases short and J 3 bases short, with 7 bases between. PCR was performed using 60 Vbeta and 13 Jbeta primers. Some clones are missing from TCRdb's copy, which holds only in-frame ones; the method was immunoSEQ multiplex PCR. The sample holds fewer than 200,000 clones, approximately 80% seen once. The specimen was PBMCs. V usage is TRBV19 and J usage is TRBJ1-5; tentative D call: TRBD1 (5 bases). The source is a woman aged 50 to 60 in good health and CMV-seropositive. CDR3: CASSTGPNQPQHF. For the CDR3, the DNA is TGTGCCAGTAGTACAGGGCCCAATCAGCCCCAGCATTTT. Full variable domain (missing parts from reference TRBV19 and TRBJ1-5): DGGITQSPKYLFRKEGQNVTLSCEQNLNHDAMYWYRQDPGQGLRLIYYSQIVNDFQKGDIAEGYSVSREKKESFPLTVTSAQKNPTAFYLCASSTGPNQPQHFGDGTRLSIL.